These T cell receptor beta chains were read from a single sample in a study of CD8+CD57+ T cells in acquired aplastic anemia. TCRdb reprocessed the reads with MiXCR, giving one entry per CDR3 protein. The sample comprises approximately 50,000 distinct CDR3 sequences, around two thirds of which are singletons, and 34% rests with the top ten. The sequenced sample was sorted CD4+, CD8+, or CD8+CD57+ T cells (not recorded which) from PBMCs. The source is a human donor in good health, serving as a control. CDR3s include the opening cysteine and the closing phenylalanine or tryptophan. A D gene is named only where the DNA matches it firmly.

D: NA; length: 13; V: TRBV29-1; CDR3: CSVGRGDRYEQYF
D: NA; length: 11; V: TRBV29-1; CDR3: CSGTVQETQYF
D: NA; length: 11; V: TRBV2; CDR3: CASSGHNEQFF
D: NA; length: 16; V: TRBV7-9; CDR3: CASSPPGGDAWTEAFF
D: NA; length: 15; V: TRBV19; CDR3: CASNRDRAGANVLTF
D: NA; length: 12; V: TRBV10-2; CDR3: CASSESIAGYTF
D: NA; length: 16; V: TRBV10-3; CDR3: CAISESGGGSRYEQYF
D: TRBD1; length: 14; V: TRBV7-3; CDR3: CASSSGTATYEQYF
D: TRBD1; length: 16; V: TRBV6-2/TRBV6-3; CDR3: CASSYLSGGQGQPQHF
D: TRBD1; length: 13; V: TRBV29-1; CDR3: CSGGTGFNSPLHF
D: NA; length: 13; V: TRBV25-1; CDR3: CASTGSTNYGYTF
D: NA; length: 14; V: TRBV2; CDR3: CASSDQHSYNEQFF
D: NA; length: 15; V: TRBV29-1; CDR3: CSVNPWAGTGTEAFF
D: NA; length: 14; V: TRBV20-1; CDR3: CSARVEGMNTEAFF
D: NA; length: 15; V: TRBV13; CDR3: CASSLTVGGIYGYTF
D: TRBD2; length: 12; V: TRBV29-1; CDR3: CSVRLAGYEQYF
D: TRBD2; length: 14; V: TRBV10-3; CDR3: CAIQTSGDTDTQYF
D: NA; length: 11; V: TRBV29-1; CDR3: CSVEDPETQYF
D: TRBD1; length: 15; V: TRBV7-3; CDR3: CASSIVGQGQETQYF
D: NA; length: 13; V: TRBV19; CDR3: CASSIDLNSRWYF
D: NA; length: 12; V: TRBV24-1; CDR3: CATVDSYNEQFF
D: NA; length: 13; V: TRBV7-9; CDR3: CASSLYGNQPQHF
D: NA; length: 14; V: TRBV2; CDR3: CASKEGWNQETQYF
D: TRBD2; length: 13; V: TRBV7-8; CDR3: CASSPSGKNEQFF
D: NA; length: 13; V: TRBV19; CDR3: CASTEVGRTEAFF
D: NA; length: 17; V: TRBV20-1; CDR3: CSARVAIFLCANYGYTF
D: TRBD1; length: 12; V: TRBV7-2; CDR3: CASSTRQGREYF
D: NA; length: 13; V: TRBV7-8; CDR3: CASSSDQIDTQYF
D: NA; length: 14; V: TRBV15; CDR3: CATSRDVSGNTIYF
D: TRBD2; length: 13; V: TRBV7-7; CDR3: CASSLGRDETQYF
D: NA; length: 13; V: TRBV19; CDR3: CASISPANTEAFF
D: NA; length: 15; V: TRBV2; CDR3: CASLGAGASTGELFF
D: TRBD1; length: 17; V: TRBV15; CDR3: CATSRPDLTGNDQPQHF
D: NA; length: 13; V: TRBV24-1; CDR3: CATSDPNQDTQYF
D: TRBD1; length: 14; V: TRBV12-3/TRBV12-4; CDR3: CASSITGGNSPLHF
D: NA; length: 13; V: TRBV5-1; CDR3: CASSLGIYNEQFF
D: TRBD2; length: 14; V: TRBV19; CDR3: CASSDREGQETQYF
D: NA; length: 12; V: TRBV2; CDR3: CASGRDTYEQYF
D: NA; length: 15; V: TRBV5-6; CDR3: CASSLQTRIYNEQFF
D: NA; length: 15; V: TRBV29-1; CDR3: CSVEEPRSQGYGYTF
D: NA; length: 10; V: TRBV9; CDR3: CASSSGELFF
D: NA; length: 13; V: TRBV19; CDR3: CASSIGLSGELFF
D: NA; length: 13; V: TRBV7-3; CDR3: CASSPGTTGELFF
D: NA; length: 11; V: TRBV29-1; CDR3: CSTRDTYGYTF
D: NA; length: 12; V: TRBV2; CDR3: CASETGPETQYF
D: NA; length: 15; V: TRBV9; CDR3: CASSGEAGNTGELFF
D: NA; length: 13; V: TRBV4-1; CDR3: CASPSDITGELFF
D: NA; length: 14; V: TRBV15; CDR3: CATSRDRGPGEQYF
D: NA; length: 11; V: TRBV7-9; CDR3: CASSPDTEAFF
D: NA; length: 12; V: TRBV7-2; CDR3: CASSPRADTQYF
D: NA; length: 14; V: TRBV10-3; CDR3: CAISESETGNTIYF
D: NA; length: 11; V: TRBV10-3; CDR3: CAISAGNEQFF
D: TRBD1; length: 15; V: TRBV7-9; CDR3: CASSPSRDREETQYF
D: NA; length: 14; V: TRBV7-9; CDR3: CASSSGTGSYEQYF
D: NA; length: 11; V: TRBV29-1; CDR3: CSVLREDTQYF
D: TRBD1; length: 13; V: TRBV2; CDR3: CASSARTGNEQYF
D: TRBD2; length: 17; V: TRBV9; CDR3: CASSVLGLAGVGDTQYF
D: NA; length: 18; V: TRBV4-3; CDR3: CASSQTALPTGMNTEAFF
D: NA; length: 15; V: TRBV29-1; CDR3: CSVELDPGAAYEQYF